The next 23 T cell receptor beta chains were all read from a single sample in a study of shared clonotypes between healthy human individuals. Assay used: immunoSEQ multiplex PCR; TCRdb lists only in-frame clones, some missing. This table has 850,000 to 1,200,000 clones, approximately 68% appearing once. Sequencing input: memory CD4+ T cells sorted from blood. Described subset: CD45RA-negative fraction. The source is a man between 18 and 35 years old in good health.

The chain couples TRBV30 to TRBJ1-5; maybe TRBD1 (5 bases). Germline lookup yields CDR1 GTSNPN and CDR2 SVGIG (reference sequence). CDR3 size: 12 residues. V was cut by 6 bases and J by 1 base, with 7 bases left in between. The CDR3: CACRDSNQPQHF. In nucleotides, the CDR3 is TGTGCCTGCCGGGACAGCAATCAGCCCCAGCATTTT.

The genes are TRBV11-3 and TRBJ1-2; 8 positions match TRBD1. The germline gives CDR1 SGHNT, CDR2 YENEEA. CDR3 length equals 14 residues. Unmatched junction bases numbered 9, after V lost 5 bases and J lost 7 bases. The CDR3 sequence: CASSHRHRGIGYTF. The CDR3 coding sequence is TGTGCCAGCAGCCATAGGCACAGGGGGATTGGCTACACCTTC.

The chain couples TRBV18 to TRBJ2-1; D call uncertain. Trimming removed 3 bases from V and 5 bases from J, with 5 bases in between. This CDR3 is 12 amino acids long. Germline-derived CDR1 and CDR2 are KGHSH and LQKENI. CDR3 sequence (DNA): TGTGCCAGCTCACCTCCGAACAATGAGCAGTTCTTC. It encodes CASSPPNNEQFF.

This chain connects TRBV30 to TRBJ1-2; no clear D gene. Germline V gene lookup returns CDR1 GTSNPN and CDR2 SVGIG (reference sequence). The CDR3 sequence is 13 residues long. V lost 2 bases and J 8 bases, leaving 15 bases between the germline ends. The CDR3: CAWSKGRPWGYTF. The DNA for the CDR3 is TGTGCCTGGAGTAAAGGCAGACCTTGGGGCTACACCTTC.

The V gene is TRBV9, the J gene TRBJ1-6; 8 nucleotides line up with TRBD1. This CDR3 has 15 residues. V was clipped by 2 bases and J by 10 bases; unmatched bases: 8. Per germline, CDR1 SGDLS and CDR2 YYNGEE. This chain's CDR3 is CASSVSGTGLSPLHF. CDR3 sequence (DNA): TGTGCCAGCAGCGTCTCCGGGACAGGACTCTCACCCCTCCACTTT. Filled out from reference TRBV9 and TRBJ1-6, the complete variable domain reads DSGVTQTPKHLITATGQRVTLRCSPRSGDLSVYWYQQSLDQGLQFLIQYYNGEERAKGNILERFSAQQFPDLHSELNLSSLELGDSALYFCASSVSGTGLSPLHFGNGTRLTVT.

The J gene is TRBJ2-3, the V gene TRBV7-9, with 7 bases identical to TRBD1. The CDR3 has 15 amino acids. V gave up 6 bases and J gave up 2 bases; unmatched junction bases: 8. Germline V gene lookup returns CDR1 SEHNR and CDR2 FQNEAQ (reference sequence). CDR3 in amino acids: CASRRQGVFTDTQYF. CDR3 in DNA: TGTGCCAGCAGAAGACAGGGTGTTTTCACAGATACGCAGTATTTT.

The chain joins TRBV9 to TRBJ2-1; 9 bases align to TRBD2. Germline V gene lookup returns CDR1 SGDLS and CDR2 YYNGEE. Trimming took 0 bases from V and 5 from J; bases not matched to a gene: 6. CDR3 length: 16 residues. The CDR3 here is CASSVDPAGGNNEQFF. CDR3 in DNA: TGTGCCAGCAGCGTAGACCCAGCGGGAGGTAACAATGAGCAGTTCTTC.

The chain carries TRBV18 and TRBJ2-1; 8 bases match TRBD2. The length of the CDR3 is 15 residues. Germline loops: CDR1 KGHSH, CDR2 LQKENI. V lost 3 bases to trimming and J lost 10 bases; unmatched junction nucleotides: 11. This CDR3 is CASSPGTRGESEQFF. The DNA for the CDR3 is TGTGCCAGCTCACCCGGGACTAGAGGTGAAAGCGAGCAGTTCTTC. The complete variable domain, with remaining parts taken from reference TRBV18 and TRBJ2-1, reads NAGVMQNPRHLVRRRGQEARLRCSPMKGHSHVYWYRQLPEEGLKFMVYLQKENIIDESGMPKERFSAEFPKEGPSILRIQQVVRGDSAAYFCASSPGTRGESEQFFGPGTRLTVL.

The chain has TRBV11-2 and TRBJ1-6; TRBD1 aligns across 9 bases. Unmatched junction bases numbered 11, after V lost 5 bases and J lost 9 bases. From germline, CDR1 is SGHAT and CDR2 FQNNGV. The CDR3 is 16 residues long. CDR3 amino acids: CASSPHKTGGASPLHF. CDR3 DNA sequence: TGTGCCAGCAGCCCGCATAAGACAGGGGGAGCTTCACCCCTCCACTTT.

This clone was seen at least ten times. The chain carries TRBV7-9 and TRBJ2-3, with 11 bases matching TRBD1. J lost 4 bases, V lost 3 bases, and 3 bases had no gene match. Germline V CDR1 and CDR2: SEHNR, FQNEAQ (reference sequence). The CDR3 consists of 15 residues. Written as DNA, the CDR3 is TGTGCCAGCAGCTTTGGACAGGGGGCTGCAGATACGCAGTATTTT. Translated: CASSFGQGAADTQYF.

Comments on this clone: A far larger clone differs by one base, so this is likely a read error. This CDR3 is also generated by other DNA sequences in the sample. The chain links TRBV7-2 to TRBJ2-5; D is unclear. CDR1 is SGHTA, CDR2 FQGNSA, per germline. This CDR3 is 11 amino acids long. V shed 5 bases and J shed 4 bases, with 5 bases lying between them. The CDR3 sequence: CASSLLETQYF. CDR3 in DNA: TGTGCCAGCAGCCTCCTAGAGACCCAGTACTTC.

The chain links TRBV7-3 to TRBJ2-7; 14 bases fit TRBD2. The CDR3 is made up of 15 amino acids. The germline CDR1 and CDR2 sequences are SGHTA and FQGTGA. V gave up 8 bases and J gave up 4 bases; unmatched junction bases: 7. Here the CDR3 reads CASATSGGAMYEQYF. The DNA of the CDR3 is TGTGCCAGCGCGACTAGCGGGGGGGCCATGTACGAGCAGTACTTC.

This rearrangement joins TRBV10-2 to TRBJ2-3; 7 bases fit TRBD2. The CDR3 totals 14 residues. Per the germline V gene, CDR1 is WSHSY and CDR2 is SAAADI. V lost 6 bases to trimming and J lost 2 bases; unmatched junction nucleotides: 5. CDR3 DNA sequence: TGCGCCAGCAGACGAAGCGGGGCCACAGATACGCAGTATTTT. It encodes CASRRSGATDTQYF.

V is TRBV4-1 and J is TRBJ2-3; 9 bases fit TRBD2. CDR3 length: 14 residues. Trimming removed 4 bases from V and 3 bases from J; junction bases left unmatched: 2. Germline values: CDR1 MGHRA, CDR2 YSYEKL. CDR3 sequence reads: CASSRGLATDTQYF. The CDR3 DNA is TGCGCCAGCAGCCGAGGACTAGCGACAGATACGCAGTATTTT.

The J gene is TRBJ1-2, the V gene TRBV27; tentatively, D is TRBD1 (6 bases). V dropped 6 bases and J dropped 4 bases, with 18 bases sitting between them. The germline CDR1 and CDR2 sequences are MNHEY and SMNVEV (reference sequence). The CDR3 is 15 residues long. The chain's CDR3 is CASSREPGAVYGYTF. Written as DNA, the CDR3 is TGTGCCAGCAGCCGAGAGCCGGGGGCGGTCTATGGCTACACCTTC.

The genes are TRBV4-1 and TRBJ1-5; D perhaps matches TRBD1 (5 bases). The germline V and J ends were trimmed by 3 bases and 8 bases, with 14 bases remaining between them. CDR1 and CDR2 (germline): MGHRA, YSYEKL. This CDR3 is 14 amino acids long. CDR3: CASSQGDGYEPQHF. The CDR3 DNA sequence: TGCGCCAGCAGCCAGGGGGACGGTTATGAGCCCCAGCATTTT.

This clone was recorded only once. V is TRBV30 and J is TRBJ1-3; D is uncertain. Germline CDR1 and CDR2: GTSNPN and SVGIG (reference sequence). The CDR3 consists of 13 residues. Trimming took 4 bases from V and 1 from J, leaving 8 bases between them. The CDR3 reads CAWTRLSGNTIYF. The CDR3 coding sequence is TGTGCCTGGACGAGGCTGTCTGGAAACACCATATATTTT.

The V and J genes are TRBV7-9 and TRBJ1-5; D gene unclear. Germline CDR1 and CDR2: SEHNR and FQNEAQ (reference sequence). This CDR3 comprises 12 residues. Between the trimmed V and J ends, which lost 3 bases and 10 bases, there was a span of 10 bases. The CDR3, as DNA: TGTGCCAGCAGCTTCGATACCCTACCCCAGCATTTT. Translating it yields CASSFDTLPQHF.

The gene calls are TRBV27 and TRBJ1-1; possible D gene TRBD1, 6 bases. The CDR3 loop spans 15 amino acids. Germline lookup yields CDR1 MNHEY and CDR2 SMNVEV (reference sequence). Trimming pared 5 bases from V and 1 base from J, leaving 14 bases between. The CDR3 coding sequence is TGTGCCAGCAGTCACAGGGCGGGGGGGAACACTGAAGCTTTCTTT. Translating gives CASSHRAGGNTEAFF.

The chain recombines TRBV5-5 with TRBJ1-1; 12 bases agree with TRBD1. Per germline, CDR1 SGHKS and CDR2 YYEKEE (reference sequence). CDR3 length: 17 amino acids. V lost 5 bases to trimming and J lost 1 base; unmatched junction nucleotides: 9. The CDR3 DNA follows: TGTGCCAGCAGTTCAGGGACAGGGGGCTTGAGGAACACTGAAGCTTTCTTT. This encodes CASSSGTGGLRNTEAFF.

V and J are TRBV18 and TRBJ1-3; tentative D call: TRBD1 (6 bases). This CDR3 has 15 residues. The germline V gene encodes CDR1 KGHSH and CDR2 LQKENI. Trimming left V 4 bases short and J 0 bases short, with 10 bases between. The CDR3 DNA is TGTGCCAGCTCACAAGACAGGAACTCTGGAAACACCATATATTTT. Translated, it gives CASSQDRNSGNTIYF.

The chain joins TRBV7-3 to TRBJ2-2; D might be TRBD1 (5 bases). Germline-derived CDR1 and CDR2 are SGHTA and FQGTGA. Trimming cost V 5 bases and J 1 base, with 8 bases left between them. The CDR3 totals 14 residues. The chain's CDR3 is CASSRGQNTGELFF. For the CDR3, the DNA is TGTGCCAGCAGCCGTGGACAGAACACCGGGGAGCTGTTTTTT.

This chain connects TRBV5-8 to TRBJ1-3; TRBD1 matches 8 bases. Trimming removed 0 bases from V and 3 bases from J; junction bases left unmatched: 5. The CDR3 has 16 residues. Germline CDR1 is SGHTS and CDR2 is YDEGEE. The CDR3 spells CASSLEDRGGGNTIYF. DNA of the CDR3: TGTGCCAGCAGCTTGGAAGACAGGGGAGGTGGAAACACCATATATTTT.